The 27 T cell receptor beta chains below were found in one sample sequenced in a study of T cells in localized non-small cell lung cancer. TCRdb's copy holds only in-frame clones and misses some; the assay was immunoSEQ multiplex PCR. The sample yields approximately 3,000 clones, almost 25% seen once. The sequences come from lung tumor tissue, collected before any cancer treatment. The source of these receptors is a man between 35 and 75 years old with stage I squamous cell lung carcinoma.

This clone turned up a few times. V usage is TRBV6-8 and J usage is TRBJ2-3; 7 bases fit TRBD1. The germline gives CDR1 MNHGY, CDR2 SAAAGT. CDR3 length: 14 amino acids. J lost 5 bases, V lost 6 bases, and 8 bases had no gene match. The CDR3 coding sequence is TGTGCCAGCAGACCGACAGGGTTACGAGATACGCAGTATTTT. Protein product: CASRPTGLRDTQYF.

This clone was seen a handful of times. CDR3 in DNA: TGTGCCAGTAGTATAGGTTGGGGTAGCAATCAGCCCCAGCATTTT. It translates to CASSIGWGSNQPQHF. The rearrangement links TRBV19 to TRBJ1-5; no reliable D call. The CDR3 covers 15 residues. Germline V gene sequence: CDR1 LNHDA, CDR2 SQIVND (reference sequence). V was trimmed by 1 base and J by 0 bases, leaving 7 bases between them.

This clone is medium-sized in the sample. This sequence joins TRBV6-8 and TRBJ1-6; 7 bases line up with TRBD1. The CDR3 totals 14 residues. The V gene's germline CDR1 is MNHGY and CDR2 SAAAGT. With V trimmed by 4 bases and J by 7 bases, 4 bases remained unmatched. The chain's CDR3 is CASSSTGRNSPLHF. CDR3 sequence (DNA): TGTGCCAGCAGTTCGACAGGGAGGAATTCACCCCTCCACTTT.

In this sample, this clone turned up a few times. The rearrangement uses TRBV7-7 and TRBJ1-2, with unresolved D. Germline lookup yields CDR1 SSHAT and CDR2 FNYEAQ (reference sequence). The CDR3 totals 16 residues. V lost 0 bases and J 3 bases, leaving 14 bases between the germline ends. Here the CDR3 DNA reads TGTGCCAGCAGCTTAGCGCGGGCCGGGTTGGACTATGGCTACACCTTC. Translating it yields CASSLARAGLDYGYTF.

This clone was observed a handful of times. V is TRBV6-8 and J is TRBJ2-3; D call uncertain. V was clipped by 8 bases and J by 6 bases, with 12 bases between them. CDR3 length: 12 residues. The germline gives CDR1 MNHGY, CDR2 SAAAGT. CDR3 residues: CASLSFGDTQYF. CDR3 nucleotides: TGTGCCAGCTTGTCTTTCGGGGATACGCAGTATTTT.

This clone was counted a few times. The chain links TRBV6-8 to TRBJ2-2; TRBD2 is a possible D gene (6 bases). Germline CDR1 MNHGY, CDR2 SAAAGT. The V end was cut by 5 bases, the J end by 0 bases, with 10 bases between. The CDR3 has 15 amino acids. CDR3 in DNA: TGTGCCAGCAGTCGGGACTTCGCGAACACCGGGGAGCTGTTTTTT. As protein: CASSRDFANTGELFF.

This clone is labeled as large. J is TRBJ2-7 and V is TRBV11-3; 11 nucleotides line up with TRBD1. This CDR3 has 14 residues. The V and J ends lost 6 bases and 3 bases, in that order; junction bases with no gene match: 4. Germline CDR1 and CDR2: SGHNT and YENEEA. DNA for the CDR3: TGTGCCAGCAGGGGGACAGGGGGAAACTACGAGCAGTACTTC. Its protein is CASRGTGGNYEQYF.

The chain recombines TRBV30 with TRBJ1-1, with 9 bases that match TRBD1. V lost 3 bases and J lost 10; bases outside the gene matches: 3. The CDR3 runs 11 residues. Germline V gives CDR1 GTSNPN, CDR2 SVGIG (reference sequence). The CDR3: CAWRGDRAAFF. CDR3 nucleotide sequence: TGTGCCTGGAGGGGGGACAGGGCAGCTTTCTTT.

The chain has TRBV25-1 and TRBJ2-4; D possibly corresponds to TRBD2 (7 bases). Trimming removed 5 bases from V and 6 bases from J, with 17 bases in between. The length of the CDR3 is 15 residues. Germline CDR1 reads MGHDK; CDR2 reads SYGVNS. The CDR3 bases are TGTGCCAGCAGTCGAATTTCGGGGGGCCCAAACATTCAGTACTTC. This translates into CASSRISGGPNIQYF.

This clone appeared a few times. The chain has TRBV6-8 and TRBJ2-7; tentatively, D is TRBD2 (5 bases). The CDR3 runs to 15 residues. The germline CDR1 and CDR2 sequences are MNHGY and SAAAGT. Deletions cut 7 bases from V and 1 base from J, with 17 bases between. CDR3 bases: TGTGCCAGCAACCGAGGTAACGGGGTATCCTACGAGCAGTACTTC. Translation gives CASNRGNGVSYEQYF.

By share, this clone counts as medium-sized (0.01 to 0.1%). The chain carries TRBV11-3 and TRBJ2-2, with D hard to call. The V and J ends lost 1 base and 2 bases respectively, with 8 bases between them. The germline gives CDR1 SGHNT, CDR2 YENEEA. The CDR3 contains 15 residues. The CDR3 DNA reads TGTGCCAGCAGCTTAGGAATACAAAACACCGGGGAGCTGTTTTTT. Its translation is CASSLGIQNTGELFF. The full variable domain, in which reference TRBV11-3 and TRBJ2-2 provide the parts outside the CDR3, is EAGVVQSPRYKIIEKKQPVAFWCNPISGHNTLYWYLQNLGQGPELLIRYENEEAVDDSQLPKDRFSAERLKGVDSTLKIQPAELGDSAVYLCASSLGIQNTGELFFGEGSRLTVL.

The chain carries TRBV6-8 and TRBJ2-3; D is possibly TRBD1 (5 bases). Deletions cut 0 bases from V and 1 base from J, with 8 bases between. Germline V gene lookup returns CDR1 MNHGY and CDR2 SAAAGT. There are 15 residues in the CDR3. The CDR3: CASSYSRVRTDTQYF. The DNA of the CDR3 is TGTGCCAGCAGTTACTCCAGGGTCCGCACAGATACGCAGTATTTT.

Only a few counts were recorded for this clone. The CDR3 DNA reads TGTGCCACCAGCATAGAAGGGATCAACTATGGCTACACCTTC. This encodes CATSIEGINYGYTF. This chain connects TRBV15 to TRBJ1-2; D uncertain. V was trimmed by 4 bases and J by 2 bases, leaving 11 bases between them. The CDR3 length is 14 residues. Germline loops: CDR1 LNHNV, CDR2 YYDKDF (reference sequence).

This clone was counted between two and nine times. The chain is built from TRBV6-8 and TRBJ1-1, with D perhaps TRBD1 (5 bases). The length of the CDR3 is 12 residues. Germline V gene sequence: CDR1 MNHGY, CDR2 SAAAGT. V lost 8 bases to trimming and J lost 5 bases, with 12 bases between them. The CDR3 spells CASRSGRTEAFF. CDR3 sequence (DNA): TGTGCCAGCCGTTCGGGGCGGACTGAAGCTTTCTTT.

This clone was seen only a few times. This chain connects TRBV6-8 to TRBJ2-7; the D gene is possibly TRBD1 (6 bases). The CDR3 spans 14 residues. Trimming shortened V by 3 bases and J by 3 bases, and 12 bases separated the two germline ends. Germline V gene lookup returns CDR1 MNHGY and CDR2 SAAAGT. CDR3 protein: CASSYTTGGYEQYF. CDR3 coding DNA: TGTGCCAGCAGTTATACGACAGGCGGCTACGAGCAGTACTTC.

CDR3 nucleotide sequence: TGTGCCTGGAGTCGCGGTGGGACAGGGGATCTCCAGCCCCAGCATTTT. This sequence encodes CAWSRGGTGDLQPQHF. V is TRBV30 and J is TRBJ1-5; 10 nucleotides agree with TRBD1. From germline, CDR1 is GTSNPN and CDR2 SVGIG (reference sequence). V shed 2 bases, J shed 7 bases, and the junction held 11 bases outside the gene matches. There are 16 residues in the CDR3.

The chain is built from TRBV6-8 and TRBJ2-7; 7 bases fit TRBD2. V lost 7 bases to trimming and J lost 5 bases; unmatched junction nucleotides: 11. The CDR3 runs 14 residues. The germline CDR1 and CDR2 sequences are MNHGY and SAAAGT. The CDR3 region has the DNA TGTGCCAGCACCCCTGGGGGGGACTTCAACGAGCAGTACTTC. Amino acid sequence: CASTPGGDFNEQYF.

CDR3 DNA: TGTGCCAGTAGTACCGACAGTATAAACATTCAGTACTTC. The encoded protein is CASSTDSINIQYF. The gene calls are TRBV19 and TRBJ2-4; possibly TRBD1 for D (5 bases). This CDR3 is built from 13 residues. V was cut by 4 bases and J by 6 bases, with 10 bases left in between. Germline values: CDR1 LNHDA, CDR2 SQIVND (reference sequence).

There are a few counts of this clone. The chain has TRBV11-3 and TRBJ1-5, with 11 bases lining up with TRBD1. The CDR3 is 19 amino acids. With V trimmed by 5 bases and J by 4 bases, 16 bases remained unmatched. Germline-derived CDR1 and CDR2 are SGHNT and YENEEA. This CDR3 reads CASSQVRTGGGRGNQPQHF. The CDR3, as DNA: TGTGCCAGCAGCCAAGTCAGGACAGGGGGCGGCCGGGGGAATCAGCCCCAGCATTTT.

The rearrangement joins TRBV30 to TRBJ2-1; 7 nucleotides match TRBD1. V shed 0 bases, J shed 3 bases, and the junction held 8 bases outside the gene matches. There are 16 residues in the CDR3. From germline, CDR1 is GTSNPN and CDR2 SVGIG (reference sequence). CDR3 nucleotides: TGTGCCTGGAGTGTTGGGACAGCTCAACACTACAATGAGCAGTTCTTC. Its translation: CAWSVGTAQHYNEQFF.

This chain uses TRBV6-8 with TRBJ1-1; 8 bases map to TRBD1. V was pared by 9 bases and J by 5 bases, with 8 bases of the junction left unmatched. This CDR3 is 13 amino acids long. The germline gives CDR1 MNHGY, CDR2 SAAAGT. The CDR3 sequence is CASITGGATEAFF. The CDR3 nucleotides are TGTGCCAGTATAACAGGGGGAGCTACTGAAGCTTTCTTT.

In this sample, this clone turned up a few times. The V call is TRBV28, the J call TRBJ1-1, with 9 bases matching TRBD1. V shed 3 bases and J 8 bases; nucleotides not matched to a gene: 7. Germline V gene lookup returns CDR1 MDHEN and CDR2 SYDVKM. This CDR3 comprises 14 residues. The CDR3 DNA sequence: TGTGCCAGCAGTTTCCACGGACAGGGGAGGGAAGCTTTCTTT. Its protein product is CASSFHGQGREAFF.

The chain has TRBV29-1 and TRBJ1-3; D gene uncertain. The length of the CDR3 is 14 residues. V gave up 0 bases and J gave up 0 bases, with 6 bases separating them. CDR1 and CDR2 from the germline V gene are SQVTM and ANQGSEA. CDR3 DNA: TGCAGCGTTGAAGACAAGAGCTCTGGAAACACCATATATTTT. Residues: CSVEDKSSGNTIYF.

The V call is TRBV6-8, the J call TRBJ1-5; TRBD1 is a possible D gene (5 bases). Germline CDR1 MNHGY, CDR2 SAAAGT. The CDR3 runs 14 residues. Deletions cut 5 bases from V and 1 base from J, with 9 bases between. CDR3 protein: CASSARGSNQPQHF. For the CDR3, the DNA is TGTGCCAGCAGTGCGCGGGGGAGCAATCAGCCCCAGCATTTT.

This chain uses TRBV19 with TRBJ2-4; D uncertain. This CDR3 comprises 16 residues. With 10 bases removed from V and 1 base from J, the gap between germline ends came to 20 bases. The V gene's germline CDR1 is LNHDA and CDR2 SQIVND (reference sequence). The CDR3 reads CATGSVGLGAKNIQYF. For the CDR3, the DNA is TGTGCCACCGGAAGTGTGGGGTTAGGTGCCAAAAACATTCAGTACTTC.

The V call is TRBV6-8, the J call TRBJ1-2; a weak D match, TRBD1 (5 bases). Germline-derived CDR1 and CDR2 are MNHGY and SAAAGT. This CDR3 is 12 amino acids long. Trimming cost V 7 bases and J 3 bases, with 9 bases left between them. CDR3 amino acids: CASTEGDYGYTF. CDR3 bases: TGTGCCAGCACCGAAGGGGACTATGGCTACACCTTC.

This clone was counted between two and nine times. This chain connects TRBV4-1 to TRBJ1-1, with D unresolved. Trimming pared 0 bases from V and 8 bases from J, leaving 10 bases between. From germline, CDR1 is MGHRA and CDR2 YSYEKL. The CDR3 runs to 13 residues. Here the CDR3 DNA reads TGCGCCAGCAGCCAAGAGGGTTCGGGAGAAGCTTTCTTT. Amino acids: CASSQEGSGEAFF.